This entry features one T cell receptor beta chain sequence. This entry belongs to a study of blood T cell repertoires in COVID-19. Study-level background: In each case, the material was cDNA or gDNA derived from T cells, B-cell-depleted T cells, or PBMCs.

Participants' reported clinical history set cohort assignment. The assay was immunoSEQ multiplex PCR, and TCRdb's table has in-frame clones only and misses some. The sample holds a few hundred thousand clones, approximately 91% seen once. Per germline, CDR1 ENHRY and CDR2 SYGVKD. This CDR3 contains 18 residues. V dropped 6 bases and J dropped 0 bases, with 21 bases sitting between them. V usage is TRBV10-3 and J usage is TRBJ1-3; weak D call: TRBD1 (5 bases). Material for sequencing was PBMCs or T cells enriched from blood (not recorded which). The TCR originated in a woman between 18 and 29 years old who had been exposed to COVID-19. The CDR3 protein is CAIRGVKVPAPSGNTIYF. The CDR3 nucleotides read TGTGCCATCAGAGGGGTCAAGGTCCCTGCCCCCTCTGGAAACACCATATATTTT.